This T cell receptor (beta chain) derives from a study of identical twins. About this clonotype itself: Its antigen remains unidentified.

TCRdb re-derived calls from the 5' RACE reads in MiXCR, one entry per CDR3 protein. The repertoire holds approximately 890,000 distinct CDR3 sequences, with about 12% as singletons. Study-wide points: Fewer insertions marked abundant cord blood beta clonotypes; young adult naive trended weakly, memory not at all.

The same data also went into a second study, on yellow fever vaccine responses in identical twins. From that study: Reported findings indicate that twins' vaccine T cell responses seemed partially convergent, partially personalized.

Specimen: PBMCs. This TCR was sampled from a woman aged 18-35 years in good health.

The CDR3 loop is CSASPSGRFAEAFF. CDR3 coding DNA: TGCAGTGCTAGTCCGTCTGGGAGGTTCGCTGAAGCTTTCTTT. V is TRBV20-1 and J is TRBJ1-1; D not certain. This CDR3 has 14 residues. Trimming stripped 3 bases from V and 6 bases from J, with 17 bases between. Germline-derived CDR1 and CDR2 are DFQATT and SNEGSKA (reference sequence).